A selection of T cell receptor beta chains follows, all from one sample in a study of persistence of HIV-infected CD4 T cells. Their antigen targets remain unknown. Data came from immunoSEQ multiplex PCR; TCRdb stores just in-frame clones and leaves some out. Of tens of thousands of clones in the sample, around 80% were seen once. The sample in question was CD4+ T cells sorted from PBMCs after roughly 18-hour stimulation, obtained from a patient who received antiretroviral therapy. The receptors stem from an adult man with HIV who was CMV-seropositive. Both conserved end residues are part of each CDR3. Each record gives: clone size, J gene, V gene, D gene, CDR3 protein, CDR3 DNA. D genes are given only for firm matches. The size field is filled for only some rows; it gives once, few, many or a size class.

clone size: NA
J gene: TRBJ2-4
V gene: TRBV7-9
D gene: TRBD1
CDR3 protein: CASSSDRALILDIQYF
CDR3 DNA: TGTGCCAGCAGCTCAGACAGGGCGCTCATACTAGACATTCAGTACTTC

clone size: NA
J gene: TRBJ2-7
V gene: TRBV5-1
D gene: NA
CDR3 protein: CASAVRAGSGEQYF
CDR3 DNA: TGCGCCAGCGCCGTGAGGGCAGGGAGTGGCGAGCAGTACTTC

clone size: medium-sized
J gene: TRBJ1-2
V gene: TRBV5-1
D gene: NA
CDR3 protein: CASSLEAGPNYGYTF
CDR3 DNA: TGCGCCAGCAGCTTGGAAGCAGGGCCCAACTATGGCTACACCTTC

clone size: NA
J gene: TRBJ1-6
V gene: TRBV9
D gene: NA
CDR3 protein: CASSVDPGARQNSPLHF
CDR3 DNA: TGTGCCAGCAGCGTAGATCCTGGGGCCCGACAAAATTCACCCCTCCACTTT

clone size: once
J gene: TRBJ1-4
V gene: TRBV18
D gene: NA
CDR3 protein: CASSLQGYSEKLFF
CDR3 DNA: TGTGCCAGCTCACTCCAGGGTTACAGTGAAAAACTGTTTTTT

clone size: NA
J gene: TRBJ2-7
V gene: TRBV18
D gene: NA
CDR3 protein: CASSPPGMDYYEQYF
CDR3 DNA: TGTGCCAGCTCACCACCGGGAATGGATTACTACGAGCAGTACTTC

clone size: NA
J gene: TRBJ2-7
V gene: TRBV19
D gene: NA
CDR3 protein: CASSNRGIAYEQYF
CDR3 DNA: TGTGCCAGTAGTAACAGAGGGATCGCCTACGAGCAGTACTTC

clone size: NA
J gene: TRBJ2-2
V gene: TRBV7-9
D gene: TRBD2
CDR3 protein: CASSPSGGYAGELFF
CDR3 DNA: TGTGCCAGCAGCCCAAGCGGGGGGTACGCCGGGGAGCTGTTTTTT

clone size: NA
J gene: TRBJ2-4
V gene: TRBV18
D gene: NA
CDR3 protein: CASSHRTDENIQYF
CDR3 DNA: TGTGCCAGCTCACACAGGACAGACGAAAACATTCAGTACTTC

clone size: NA
J gene: TRBJ1-1
V gene: TRBV24-1
D gene: NA
CDR3 protein: CAVARRDTEAFF
CDR3 DNA: TGTGCCGTAGCACGCCGGGACACTGAAGCTTTCTTT

clone size: few
J gene: TRBJ2-3
V gene: TRBV14
D gene: TRBD2
CDR3 protein: CASSQRGGLTDTQYF
CDR3 DNA: TGTGCCAGCAGCCAGCGGGGGGGCCTGACAGATACGCAGTATTTT

clone size: once
J gene: TRBJ1-3
V gene: TRBV7-2
D gene: NA
CDR3 protein: CASSPTGPSGNTIYF
CDR3 DNA: TGTGCCAGCAGCCCAACAGGGCCCTCTGGAAACACCATATATTTT

clone size: NA
J gene: TRBJ1-5
V gene: TRBV18
D gene: NA
CDR3 protein: CASSSQRTGSNQPQHF
CDR3 DNA: TGTGCCAGCTCATCACAGCGAACAGGTAGCAATCAGCCCCAGCATTTT

clone size: NA
J gene: TRBJ1-2
V gene: TRBV28
D gene: TRBD1
CDR3 protein: CASSATGGARGGYTF
CDR3 DNA: TGTGCCAGCAGCGCAACAGGGGGCGCTAGAGGGGGCTACACCTTC

clone size: NA
J gene: TRBJ1-3
V gene: TRBV5-1
D gene: NA
CDR3 protein: CASSPRVTNSGNTIYF
CDR3 DNA: TGCGCCAGCAGCCCTCGTGTCACCAACTCTGGAAACACCATATATTTT

clone size: NA
J gene: TRBJ1-6
V gene: TRBV30
D gene: NA
CDR3 protein: CAWSATSGDFSYNSPLHF
CDR3 DNA: TGTGCCTGGAGTGCCACTTCCGGGGACTTCTCCTATAATTCACCCCTCCACTTT

clone size: NA
J gene: TRBJ1-2
V gene: TRBV6-6
D gene: NA
CDR3 protein: CASSYGQLTYGYTF
CDR3 DNA: TGTGCCAGCAGTTACGGACAGCTAACCTATGGCTACACCTTC

clone size: few
J gene: TRBJ1-2
V gene: TRBV7-9
D gene: NA
CDR3 protein: CASSHASQYGYTF
CDR3 DNA: TGTGCCAGCAGCCACGCCAGTCAATATGGCTACACCTTC

clone size: few
J gene: TRBJ1-4
V gene: TRBV13
D gene: TRBD1
CDR3 protein: CASSQQGANEKLFF
CDR3 DNA: TGTGCCAGCAGCCAACAGGGGGCTAATGAAAAACTGTTTTTT

clone size: once
J gene: TRBJ1-1
V gene: TRBV10-2
D gene: TRBD1
CDR3 protein: CASSEGQGAAEAFF
CDR3 DNA: TGCGCCAGCAGTGAAGGACAGGGGGCGGCTGAAGCTTTCTTT

clone size: NA
J gene: TRBJ1-2
V gene: TRBV6-5
D gene: TRBD1
CDR3 protein: CASSYYRGRDYGYTF
CDR3 DNA: TGTGCCAGCAGTTACTACAGGGGGCGCGACTATGGCTACACCTTC

clone size: NA
J gene: TRBJ1-1
V gene: TRBV18
D gene: NA
CDR3 protein: CASSPPILGGGRTEAFF
CDR3 DNA: TGTGCCAGCTCACCACCGATCCTAGGAGGGGGGCGAACTGAAGCTTTCTTT

clone size: NA
J gene: TRBJ1-4
V gene: TRBV7-9
D gene: NA
CDR3 protein: CASSLDQVGSNEKLFF
CDR3 DNA: TGTGCCAGCAGCTTAGATCAAGTCGGCAGTAATGAAAAACTGTTTTTT

clone size: NA
J gene: TRBJ2-3
V gene: TRBV7-2
D gene: NA
CDR3 protein: CASSPFWGGTDTQYF
CDR3 DNA: TGTGCCAGCAGTCCTTTTTGGGGGGGCACAGATACGCAGTATTTT

clone size: few
J gene: TRBJ1-2
V gene: TRBV7-9
D gene: NA
CDR3 protein: CASSQGTYGYTF
CDR3 DNA: TGTGCCAGCAGCCAGGGAACCTATGGCTACACCTTC

clone size: NA
J gene: TRBJ2-2
V gene: TRBV30
D gene: NA
CDR3 protein: CAWSTSRTGELFF
CDR3 DNA: TGTGCCTGGAGTACTAGTCGTACCGGGGAGCTGTTTTTT

clone size: few
J gene: TRBJ2-1
V gene: TRBV5-1
D gene: NA
CDR3 protein: CASSYTGEGYNEQFF
CDR3 DNA: TGCGCCAGCAGCTATACAGGAGAGGGCTACAATGAGCAGTTCTTC

clone size: once
J gene: TRBJ1-3
V gene: TRBV27
D gene: TRBD1
CDR3 protein: CASSLSQGIGNTIYF
CDR3 DNA: TGTGCCAGCAGTTTATCACAGGGGATCGGAAACACCATATATTTT

clone size: once
J gene: TRBJ1-5
V gene: TRBV18
D gene: NA
CDR3 protein: CASSPYRQENNQPQHF
CDR3 DNA: TGTGCCAGCTCACCATATAGACAGGAGAACAATCAGCCCCAGCATTTT

clone size: NA
J gene: TRBJ1-6
V gene: TRBV6-5
D gene: TRBD1
CDR3 protein: CASSSGGPNSPLHF
CDR3 DNA: TGTGCCAGCAGTTCAGGGGGCCCGAATTCACCCCTCCACTTT

clone size: NA
J gene: TRBJ2-3
V gene: TRBV2
D gene: NA
CDR3 protein: CASRSTRPRAGDTQYF
CDR3 DNA: TGTGCCAGCAGATCTACTAGGCCCCGGGCGGGGGATACGCAGTATTTT

clone size: once
J gene: TRBJ1-1
V gene: TRBV18
D gene: NA
CDR3 protein: CASSGDLGHTEAFF
CDR3 DNA: TGTGCCAGCTCAGGGGACCTGGGTCACACTGAAGCTTTCTTT

clone size: NA
J gene: TRBJ2-7
V gene: TRBV4-1
D gene: NA
CDR3 protein: CASSPQARGTSYEQYF
CDR3 DNA: TGCGCCAGCAGCCCACAGGCAAGGGGGACCTCCTACGAGCAGTACTTC

clone size: NA
J gene: TRBJ1-1
V gene: TRBV18
D gene: NA
CDR3 protein: CASSPPARVNTEAFF
CDR3 DNA: TGTGCCAGCTCACCACCGGCCCGGGTAAACACTGAAGCTTTCTTT

clone size: NA
J gene: TRBJ2-7
V gene: TRBV10-3
D gene: TRBD2
CDR3 protein: CAISAAGTREQYF
CDR3 DNA: TGTGCCATCAGTGCAGCGGGGACCCGCGAGCAGTACTTC

clone size: NA
J gene: TRBJ1-6
V gene: TRBV5-8
D gene: NA
CDR3 protein: CASSLTRSSYNSPLHF
CDR3 DNA: TGTGCCAGCAGCTTGACGCGGAGCTCCTATAATTCACCCCTCCACTTT

clone size: NA
J gene: TRBJ2-7
V gene: TRBV6-1
D gene: NA
CDR3 protein: CASSENRREQYF
CDR3 DNA: TGTGCCAGCAGTGAAAATCGGCGCGAGCAGTACTTC

clone size: NA
J gene: TRBJ1-6
V gene: TRBV19
D gene: TRBD1
CDR3 protein: CASTGQGSSSYNSPLHF
CDR3 DNA: TGTGCCAGCACGGGACAGGGGTCGAGCTCCTATAATTCACCCCTCCACTTT

clone size: NA
J gene: TRBJ2-7
V gene: TRBV5-1
D gene: TRBD1
CDR3 protein: CASTEPGTGVAQYF
CDR3 DNA: TGCGCCAGCACTGAACCCGGGACAGGGGTAGCGCAGTACTTC

clone size: NA
J gene: TRBJ1-1
V gene: TRBV5-1
D gene: NA
CDR3 protein: CASSLASASLLGTEAFF
CDR3 DNA: TGCGCCAGCAGCTTGGCATCGGCCTCTCTACTGGGGACTGAAGCTTTCTTT

clone size: few
J gene: TRBJ2-2
V gene: TRBV18
D gene: NA
CDR3 protein: CASSPQRTLNTGELFF
CDR3 DNA: TGTGCCAGCTCACCGCAGCGGACTTTGAACACCGGGGAGCTGTTTTTT